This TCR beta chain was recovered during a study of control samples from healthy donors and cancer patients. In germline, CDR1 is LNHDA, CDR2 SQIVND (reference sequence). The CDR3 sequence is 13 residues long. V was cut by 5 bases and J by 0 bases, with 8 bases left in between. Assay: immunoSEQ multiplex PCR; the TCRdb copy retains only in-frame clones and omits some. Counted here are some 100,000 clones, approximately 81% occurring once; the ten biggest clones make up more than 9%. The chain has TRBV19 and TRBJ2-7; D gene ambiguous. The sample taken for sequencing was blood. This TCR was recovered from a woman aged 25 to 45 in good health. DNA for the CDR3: TGTGCCAGTAGTGTGGGCAGCTCCTACGAGCAGTACTTC. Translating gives CASSVGSSYEQYF.